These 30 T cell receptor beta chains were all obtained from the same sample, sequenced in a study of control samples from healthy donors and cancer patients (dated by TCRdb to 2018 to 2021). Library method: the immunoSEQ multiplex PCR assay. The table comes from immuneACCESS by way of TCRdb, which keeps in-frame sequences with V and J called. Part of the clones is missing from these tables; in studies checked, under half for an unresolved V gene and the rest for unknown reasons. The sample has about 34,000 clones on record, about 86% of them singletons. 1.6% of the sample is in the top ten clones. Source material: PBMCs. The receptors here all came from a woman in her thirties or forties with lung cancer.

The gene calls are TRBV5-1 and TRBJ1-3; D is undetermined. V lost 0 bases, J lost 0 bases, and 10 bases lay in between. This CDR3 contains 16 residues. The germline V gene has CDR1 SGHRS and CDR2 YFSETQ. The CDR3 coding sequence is TGCGCCAGCAGCTTGGCCCAACAGAGCTCTGGAAACACCATATATTTT. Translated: CASSLAQQSSGNTIYF.

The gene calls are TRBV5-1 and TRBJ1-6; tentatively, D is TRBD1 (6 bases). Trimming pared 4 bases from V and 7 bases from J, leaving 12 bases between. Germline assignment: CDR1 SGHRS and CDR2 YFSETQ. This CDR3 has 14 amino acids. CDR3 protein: CASSLGQLNSPLHF. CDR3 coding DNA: TGCGCCAGCAGCCTTGGACAGTTGAATTCACCCCTCCACTTT.

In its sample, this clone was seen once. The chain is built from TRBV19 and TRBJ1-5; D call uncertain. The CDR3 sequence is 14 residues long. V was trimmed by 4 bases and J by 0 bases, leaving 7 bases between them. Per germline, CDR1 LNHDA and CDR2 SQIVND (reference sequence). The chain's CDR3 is CASSNGYSNQPQHF. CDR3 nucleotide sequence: TGTGCCAGTAGTAATGGTTATAGCAATCAGCCCCAGCATTTT.

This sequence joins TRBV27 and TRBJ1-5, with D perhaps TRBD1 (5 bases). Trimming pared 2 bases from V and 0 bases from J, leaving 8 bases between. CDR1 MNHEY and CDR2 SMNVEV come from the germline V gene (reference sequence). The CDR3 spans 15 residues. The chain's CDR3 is CASSLQGFSNQPQHF. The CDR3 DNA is TGTGCCAGCAGTTTACAGGGCTTTAGCAATCAGCCCCAGCATTTT.

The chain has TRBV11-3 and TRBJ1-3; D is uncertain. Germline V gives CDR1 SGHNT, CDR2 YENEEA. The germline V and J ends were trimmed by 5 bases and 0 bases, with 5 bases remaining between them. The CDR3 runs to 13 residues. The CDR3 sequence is CASSPDSGNTIYF. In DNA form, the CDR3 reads TGTGCCAGCAGCCCAGACTCTGGAAACACCATATATTTT.

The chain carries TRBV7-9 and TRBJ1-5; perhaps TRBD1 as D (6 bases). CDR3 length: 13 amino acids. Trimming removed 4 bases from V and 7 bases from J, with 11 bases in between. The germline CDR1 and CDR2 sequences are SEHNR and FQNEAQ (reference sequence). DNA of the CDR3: TGTGCCAGCAGCTACAGGGAAAGCCAGCCCCAGCATTTT. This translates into CASSYRESQPQHF. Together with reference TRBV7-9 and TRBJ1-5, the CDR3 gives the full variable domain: DTGVSQNPRHKITKRGQNVTFRCDPISEHNRLYWYRQTLGQGPEFLTYFQNEAQLEKSRLLSDRFSAERPKGSFSTLEIQRTEQGDSAMYLCASSYRESQPQHFGDGTRLSIL.

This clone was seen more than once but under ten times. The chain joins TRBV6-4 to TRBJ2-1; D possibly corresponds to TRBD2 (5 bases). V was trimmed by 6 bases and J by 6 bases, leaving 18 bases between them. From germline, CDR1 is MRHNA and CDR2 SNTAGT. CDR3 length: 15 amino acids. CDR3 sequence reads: CASRDFTSDGNEQFF. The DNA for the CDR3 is TGTGCCAGCAGGGATTTTACTAGTGACGGCAATGAGCAGTTCTTC.

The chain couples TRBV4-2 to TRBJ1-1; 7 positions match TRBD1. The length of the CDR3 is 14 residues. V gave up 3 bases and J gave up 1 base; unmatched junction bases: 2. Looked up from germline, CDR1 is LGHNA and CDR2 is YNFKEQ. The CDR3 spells CASSQGQTNTEAFF. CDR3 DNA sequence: TGTGCCAGCAGCCAGGGACAGACGAACACTGAAGCTTTCTTT.

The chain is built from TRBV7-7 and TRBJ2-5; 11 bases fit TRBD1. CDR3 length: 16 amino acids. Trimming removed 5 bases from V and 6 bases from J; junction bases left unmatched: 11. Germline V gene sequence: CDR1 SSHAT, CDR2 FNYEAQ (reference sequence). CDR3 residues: CASSTGTGGGRKTQYF. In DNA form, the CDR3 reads TGTGCCAGCAGCACCGGGACAGGGGGAGGAAGGAAGACCCAGTACTTC.

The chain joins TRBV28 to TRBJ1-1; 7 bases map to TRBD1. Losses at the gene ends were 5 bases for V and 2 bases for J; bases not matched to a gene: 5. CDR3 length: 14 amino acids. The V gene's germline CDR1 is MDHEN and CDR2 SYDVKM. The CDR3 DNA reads TGTGCCAGCAGTCCAGACAGGGACAACACTGAAGCTTTCTTT. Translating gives CASSPDRDNTEAFF. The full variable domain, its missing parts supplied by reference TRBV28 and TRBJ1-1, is DVKVTQSSRYLVKRTGEKVFLECVQDMDHENMFWYRQDPGLGLRLIYFSYDVKMKEKGDIPEGYSVSREKKERFSLILESASTNQTSMYLCASSPDRDNTEAFFGQGTRLTVV.

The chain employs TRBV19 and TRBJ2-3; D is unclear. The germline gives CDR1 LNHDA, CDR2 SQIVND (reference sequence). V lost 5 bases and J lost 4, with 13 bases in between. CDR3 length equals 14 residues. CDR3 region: CASSFSSGADTQYF. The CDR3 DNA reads TGTGCCAGTAGTTTTAGTTCTGGGGCAGATACGCAGTATTTT.

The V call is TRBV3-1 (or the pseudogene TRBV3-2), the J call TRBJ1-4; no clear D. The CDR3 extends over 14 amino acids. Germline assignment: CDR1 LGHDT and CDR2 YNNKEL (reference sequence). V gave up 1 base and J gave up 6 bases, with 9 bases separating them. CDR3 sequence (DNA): TGTGCCAGCAGCCAAGCGTACGGCTATGAAAAACTGTTTTTT. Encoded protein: CASSQAYGYEKLFF.

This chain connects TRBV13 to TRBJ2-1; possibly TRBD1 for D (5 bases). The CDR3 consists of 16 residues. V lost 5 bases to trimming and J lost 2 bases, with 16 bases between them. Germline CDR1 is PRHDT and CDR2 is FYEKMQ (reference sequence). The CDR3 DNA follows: TGTGCCAGCAGCGCACCCCAGGGCCTTACCTACAATGAGCAGTTCTTC. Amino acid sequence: CASSAPQGLTYNEQFF.

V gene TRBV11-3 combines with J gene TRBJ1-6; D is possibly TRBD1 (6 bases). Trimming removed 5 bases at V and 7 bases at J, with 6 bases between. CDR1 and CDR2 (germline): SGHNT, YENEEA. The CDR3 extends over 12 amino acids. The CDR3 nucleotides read TGTGCCAGCAGCCAGGGGAATTCACCCCTCCACTTT. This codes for CASSQGNSPLHF.

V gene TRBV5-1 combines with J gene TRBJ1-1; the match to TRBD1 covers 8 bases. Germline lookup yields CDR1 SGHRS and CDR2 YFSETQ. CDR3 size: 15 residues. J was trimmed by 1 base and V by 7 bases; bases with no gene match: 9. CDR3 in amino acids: CASSMSGTGNTEAFF. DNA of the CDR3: TGCGCCAGCTCCATGTCCGGGACAGGGAACACTGAAGCTTTCTTT. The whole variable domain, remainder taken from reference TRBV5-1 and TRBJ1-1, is KAGVTQTPRYLIKTRGQQVTLSCSPISGHRSVSWYQQTPGQGLQFLFEYFSETQRNKGNFPGRFSGRQFSNSRSEMNVSTLELGDSALYLCASSMSGTGNTEAFFGQGTRLTVV.

The CDR3 protein is CSVGVNTEAFF. The CDR3 bases are TGCAGCGTTGGAGTGAACACTGAAGCTTTCTTT. The chain is built from TRBV29-1 and TRBJ1-1, with D uncertain. Germline loops: CDR1 SQVTM, CDR2 ANQGSEA. Trimming left V 4 bases short and J 0 bases short, with 3 bases between. This CDR3 has 11 residues. The variable domain in full, completed from reference TRBV29-1 and TRBJ1-1, reads SAVISQKPSRDICQRGTSLTIQCQVDSQVTMMFWYRQQPGQSLTLIATANQGSEATYESGFVIDKFPISRPNLTFSTLTVSNMSPEDSSIYLCSVGVNTEAFFGQGTRLTVV.

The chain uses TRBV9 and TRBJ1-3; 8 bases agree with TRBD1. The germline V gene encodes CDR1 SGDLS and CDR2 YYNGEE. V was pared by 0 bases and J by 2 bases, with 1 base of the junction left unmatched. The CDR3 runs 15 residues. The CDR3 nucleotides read TGTGCCAGCAGCGTAGCGGACAGGGCTGGAAACACCATATATTTT. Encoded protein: CASSVADRAGNTIYF.

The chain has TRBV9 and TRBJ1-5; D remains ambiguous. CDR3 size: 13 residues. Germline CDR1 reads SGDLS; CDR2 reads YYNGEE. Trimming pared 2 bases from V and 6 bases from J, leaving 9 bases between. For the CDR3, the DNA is TGTGCCAGCAGCGTCGAAACGGGTCAGCCCCAGCATTTT. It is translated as CASSVETGQPQHF.

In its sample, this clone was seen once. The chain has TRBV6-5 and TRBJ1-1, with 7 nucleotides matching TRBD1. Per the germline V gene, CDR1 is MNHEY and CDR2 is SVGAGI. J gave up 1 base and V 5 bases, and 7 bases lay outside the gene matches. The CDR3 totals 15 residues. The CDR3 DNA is TGTGCCAGCAGTAGGGCAGGGGGGGGGAACACTGAAGCTTTCTTT. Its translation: CASSRAGGGNTEAFF.

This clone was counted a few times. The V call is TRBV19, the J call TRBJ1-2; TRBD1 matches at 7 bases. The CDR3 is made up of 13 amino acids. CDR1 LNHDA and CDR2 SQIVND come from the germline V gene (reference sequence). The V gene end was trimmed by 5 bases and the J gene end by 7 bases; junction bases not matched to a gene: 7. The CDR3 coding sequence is TGTGCCAGTAGTCTCCACAGGGGCGGTGGCTACACCTTC. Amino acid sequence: CASSLHRGGGYTF.

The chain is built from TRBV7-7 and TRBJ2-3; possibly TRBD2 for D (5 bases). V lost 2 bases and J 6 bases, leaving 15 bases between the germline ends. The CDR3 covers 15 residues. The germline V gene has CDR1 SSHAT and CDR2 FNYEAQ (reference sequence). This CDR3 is CASSLTKVSGDTQYF. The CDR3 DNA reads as TGTGCCAGCAGCTTAACCAAGGTTTCGGGGGATACGCAGTATTTT.

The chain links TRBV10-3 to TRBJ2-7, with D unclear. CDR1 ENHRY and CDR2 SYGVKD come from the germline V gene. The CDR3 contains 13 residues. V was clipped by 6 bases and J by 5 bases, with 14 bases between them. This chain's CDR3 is CAIRWSGTDEQYF. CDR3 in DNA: TGTGCCATCAGGTGGTCAGGAACTGACGAGCAGTACTTC.

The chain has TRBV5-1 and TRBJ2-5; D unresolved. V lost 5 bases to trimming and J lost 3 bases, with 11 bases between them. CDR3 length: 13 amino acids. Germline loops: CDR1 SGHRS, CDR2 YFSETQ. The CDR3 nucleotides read TGCGCCAGCAGTAATGGGGTCGAAGAGACCCAGTACTTC. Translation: CASSNGVEETQYF.

CDR3 DNA: TGCAGTGCTAGTGGCCCTTTAGGAACCGGGCAGAAGGATGAAGCTTTCTTT. Protein: CSASGPLGTGQKDEAFF. V is TRBV20-1 and J is TRBJ1-1, with D unclear. The CDR3 has 17 residues. Trimming removed 3 bases at V and 7 bases at J, with 27 bases between. Germline V CDR1 and CDR2: DFQATT, SNEGSKA (reference sequence).

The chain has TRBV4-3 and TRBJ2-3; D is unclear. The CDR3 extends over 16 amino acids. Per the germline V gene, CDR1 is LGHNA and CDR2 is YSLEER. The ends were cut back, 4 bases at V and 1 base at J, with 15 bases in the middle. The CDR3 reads CASSRSYLAGTDTQYF. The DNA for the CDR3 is TGCGCCAGCAGCCGAAGCTACTTAGCCGGCACAGATACGCAGTATTTT.

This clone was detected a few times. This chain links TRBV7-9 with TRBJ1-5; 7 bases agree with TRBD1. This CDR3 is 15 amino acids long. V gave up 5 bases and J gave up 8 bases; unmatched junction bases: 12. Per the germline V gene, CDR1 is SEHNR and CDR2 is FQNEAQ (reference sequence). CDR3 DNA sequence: TGTGCCAGCAGCCGCGGGGGAGGGGGCTTAGAGCCCCAGCATTTT. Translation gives CASSRGGGGLEPQHF.

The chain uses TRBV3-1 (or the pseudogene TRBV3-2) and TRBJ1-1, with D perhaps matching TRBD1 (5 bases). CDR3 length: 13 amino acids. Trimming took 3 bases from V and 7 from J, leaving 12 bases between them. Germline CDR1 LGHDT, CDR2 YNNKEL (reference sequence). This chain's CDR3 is CASSQVRGGEAFF. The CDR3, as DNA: TGTGCCAGCAGCCAGGTTCGGGGGGGTGAAGCTTTCTTT.

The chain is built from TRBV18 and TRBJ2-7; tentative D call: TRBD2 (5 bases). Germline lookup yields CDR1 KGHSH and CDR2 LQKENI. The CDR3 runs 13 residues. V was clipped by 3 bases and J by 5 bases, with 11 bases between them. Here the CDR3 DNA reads TGTGCCAGCTCACCGTCCAGCGGTCACGAGCAGTACTTC. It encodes CASSPSSGHEQYF. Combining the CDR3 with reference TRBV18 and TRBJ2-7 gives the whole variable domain NAGVMQNPRHLVRRRGQEARLRCSPMKGHSHVYWYRQLPEEGLKFMVYLQKENIIDESGMPKERFSAEFPKEGPSILRIQQVVRGDSAAYFCASSPSSGHEQYFGPGTRLTVT.

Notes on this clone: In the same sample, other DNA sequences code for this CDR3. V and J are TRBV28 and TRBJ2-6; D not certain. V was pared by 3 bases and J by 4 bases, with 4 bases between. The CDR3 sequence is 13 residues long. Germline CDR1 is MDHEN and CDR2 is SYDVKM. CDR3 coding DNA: TGTGCCAGCAGTTTTTCCGGGGCCAACGTCCTGACTTTC. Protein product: CASSFSGANVLTF. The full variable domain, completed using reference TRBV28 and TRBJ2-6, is DVKVTQSSRYLVKRTGEKVFLECVQDMDHENMFWYRQDPGLGLRLIYFSYDVKMKEKGDIPEGYSVSREKKERFSLILESASTNQTSMYLCASSFSGANVLTFGAGSRLTVL.

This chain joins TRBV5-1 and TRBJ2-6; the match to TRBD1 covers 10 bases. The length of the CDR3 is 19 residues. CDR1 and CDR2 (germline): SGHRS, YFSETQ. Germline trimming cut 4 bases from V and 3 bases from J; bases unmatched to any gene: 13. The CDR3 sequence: CASSLTGGTGAVGANVLTF. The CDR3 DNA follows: TGCGCCAGCAGCCTAACGGGCGGGACAGGGGCAGTTGGGGCCAACGTCCTGACTTTC.